Listed here are 21 T cell receptor beta chains from one sample, sequenced in a study of CD8+ T cells in alopecia areata. Treatment described: oral pan-JAK inhibitor, 5-10 mg twice daily. Sequencing relied on a cDNA template that was reverse transcribed from extracted RNA. Libraries were prepared by immunoSEQ multiplex PCR; TCRdb keeps only in-frame clonotypes and omits some of them. This sample has 100,000 to 150,000 clones, with around 60% found just once. This material consisted of CD4+ T cells sorted from blood, taken at week 4, from a patient treated with tofacitinib. Source of these receptors: a human donor with alopecia areata.

This clone came up a few times. The CDR3 spells CAIRGTGGSGNTIYF. The CDR3 coding sequence is TGTGCCATCCGTGGGACAGGGGGAAGCGGAAACACCATATATTTT. This chain links TRBV10-3 with TRBJ1-3, with 11 bases lining up with TRBD1. V dropped 8 bases and J dropped 4; count of bases not matched to a gene: 7. The CDR3 extends over 15 amino acids. CDR1 is ENHRY, CDR2 SYGVKD, per germline.

This clone came up once. CDR3 protein: CASTTGLDANSPLHF. CDR3 sequence (DNA): TGTGCCAGCACCACGGGGTTGGATGCGAATTCACCCCTCCACTTT. The chain employs TRBV6-5 and TRBJ1-6; the D is unclear. Germline CDR1 is MNHEY and CDR2 is SVGAGI. V was trimmed by 7 bases and J by 7 bases, leaving 17 bases between them. This CDR3 comprises 15 residues.

The rearrangement links TRBV4-1 to TRBJ1-3, with unresolved D. Looked up from germline, CDR1 is MGHRA and CDR2 is YSYEKL. With 1 base removed from V and 4 bases from J, the gap between germline ends came to 5 bases. The length of the CDR3 is 13 residues. CDR3 DNA: TGCGCCAGCAGCCAAGTCGAGGGAAACACCATATATTTT. It translates to CASSQVEGNTIYF.

There are a few counts of this clone. The J gene is TRBJ2-3, the V gene TRBV29-1; no reliable D call. This CDR3 region has 13 residues. Trimming cost V 2 bases and J 0 bases, with 6 bases left between them. The germline gives CDR1 SQVTM, CDR2 ANQGSEA. CDR3 coding DNA: TGCAGCGTTGAACAGGTTAGCACAGATACGCAGTATTTT. Its translation: CSVEQVSTDTQYF.

The chain is built from TRBV30 and TRBJ2-2, with TRBD2 identical over 7 bases. V lost 5 bases, J lost 8 bases, and 11 bases stayed unmatched. This CDR3 is built from 14 residues. From germline, CDR1 is GTSNPN and CDR2 SVGIG (reference sequence). The DNA of the CDR3 is TGTGCCTGGCAGCGGGACCTCCTCGGGGGGGAGCTGTTTTTT. Its translation: CAWQRDLLGGELFF. The full variable domain, rest sourced from reference TRBV30 and TRBJ2-2, is SQTIHQWPATLVQPVGSPLSLECTVEGTSNPNLYWYRQAAGRGLQLLFYSVGIGQISSEVPQNLSASRPQDRQFILSSKKLLLSDSGFYLCAWQRDLLGGELFFGEGSRLTVL.

The chain links TRBV28 to TRBJ1-2; no firm D call. Trimming took off 6 bases at V and 9 bases at J, with 14 bases between the two ends. Germline values: CDR1 MDHEN, CDR2 SYDVKM. The CDR3 contains 12 residues. The CDR3 loop reads CASSPGQQSYTF. In DNA form, the CDR3 reads TGTGCCAGCAGCCCCGGGCAGCAAAGCTACACCTTC.

This chain connects TRBV4-1 to TRBJ2-5; TRBD2 might be the D (5 bases). CDR3 length: 15 residues. The germline V gene encodes CDR1 MGHRA and CDR2 YSYEKL. Between the trimmed V and J ends, which lost 5 bases and 1 base, there was a span of 14 bases. The CDR3 reads CASSGRVRGQETQYF. Here the CDR3 DNA reads TGCGCCAGCAGCGGGCGTGTTCGGGGCCAAGAGACCCAGTACTTC.

CDR3 residues: CSVVGNLRAEAFF. The CDR3 nucleotides are TGCAGCGTTGTGGGCAATCTCAGGGCTGAAGCTTTCTTT. The chain employs TRBV29-1 and TRBJ1-1; a weak D match, TRBD1 (5 bases). The CDR3 is 13 amino acids. The V end lost 4 bases, the J end lost 6 bases, and 15 bases lay between the germline ends. Germline V CDR1 and CDR2: SQVTM, ANQGSEA.

The rearrangement joins TRBV6-5 to TRBJ2-3; 9 bases map to TRBD1. This CDR3 has 14 amino acids. CDR1 and CDR2 (germline): MNHEY, SVGAGI. V trimming: 7 bases; J trimming: 3 bases; junction bases outside the gene matches: 5. CDR3 bases: TGTGCCAGCAAACAGGGGGCTAGGACAGATACGCAGTATTTT. Translation gives CASKQGARTDTQYF.

The chain carries TRBV19 and TRBJ1-5; D call uncertain. This CDR3 contains 13 residues. V was cut by 3 bases and J by 5 bases, with 8 bases left in between. CDR1 LNHDA and CDR2 SQIVND come from the germline V gene (reference sequence). The CDR3 protein is CASSIGGDQPQHF. Here the CDR3 DNA reads TGTGCCAGTAGTATTGGCGGGGATCAGCCCCAGCATTTT.

In its sample, this clone was seen a few times. The chain couples TRBV2 to TRBJ1-1; D call uncertain. Germline lookup yields CDR1 SNHLY and CDR2 FYNNEI. V was trimmed by 4 bases and J by 1 base, leaving 7 bases between them. The CDR3 extends over 13 amino acids. The CDR3 nucleotides read TGTGCCAGCAGTGGCGACTGGAACACTGAAGCTTTCTTT. It codes for CASSGDWNTEAFF.

In its sample, this clone was seen once. This chain connects TRBV15 to TRBJ2-7, with TRBD2 matching over 8 bases. This CDR3 is built from 14 residues. Germline loops: CDR1 LNHNV, CDR2 YYDKDF (reference sequence). V shed 2 bases, J shed 1 base, and the junction held 1 base outside the gene matches. In DNA, the CDR3 is TGTGCCACCAGCAGAAAGCGGGAGTCCTACGAGCAGTACTTC. This gives the protein CATSRKRESYEQYF.

This clone has only a few counts. This chain uses TRBV29-1 with TRBJ1-4; D is perhaps TRBD1 (5 bases). The V gene's germline CDR1 is SQVTM and CDR2 ANQGSEA. V was shortened by 5 bases and J by 5 bases, with 12 bases between the two germline ends. This CDR3 has 13 residues. The DNA for the CDR3 is TGCAGCGTTATGGGACGGGGAAATGAAAAACTGTTTTTT. Protein sequence: CSVMGRGNEKLFF.

The chain couples TRBV7-9 to TRBJ2-5; 11 bases line up with TRBD2. The CDR3 loop spans 19 amino acids. Per germline, CDR1 SEHNR and CDR2 FQNEAQ (reference sequence). The V segment lost 6 bases and the J segment 3 bases; nucleotides outside the gene matches: 18. The CDR3 nucleotides read TGTGCCAGCAGTCCTGGGCGGCTAGCGGGAGGTCCGGAGAAAGAGACCCAGTACTTC. Its protein is CASSPGRLAGGPEKETQYF.

CDR3: CASSGNSGANVLTF. DNA for the CDR3: TGCGCCAGCAGCGGGAATTCTGGGGCCAACGTCCTGACTTTC. The rearrangement uses TRBV4-1 and TRBJ2-6; D call uncertain. V was cut by 5 bases and J by 1 base, with 6 bases left in between. Germline assignment: CDR1 MGHRA and CDR2 YSYEKL. The CDR3 is 14 residues long.

The chain uses TRBV29-1 and TRBJ1-2; 7 nucleotides align to TRBD1. V was clipped by 5 bases and J by 6 bases; unmatched bases: 12. The CDR3 covers 14 residues. Germline assignment: CDR1 SQVTM and CDR2 ANQGSEA. CDR3 nucleotides: TGCAGCGTTCCAACCGCTCGACAGGGTAATGGCTACACCTTC. This sequence encodes CSVPTARQGNGYTF.

The chain combines TRBV5-1 with TRBJ1-1, with D possibly matching TRBD1 (5 bases). CDR3 length: 14 amino acids. Trimming removed 0 bases at V and 3 bases at J, with 9 bases between. Germline CDR1 SGHRS, CDR2 YFSETQ. The CDR3 reads CASSLGDGDTEAFF. CDR3 nucleotide sequence: TGCGCCAGCAGCTTGGGGGACGGGGACACTGAAGCTTTCTTT.

V and J are TRBV2 and TRBJ2-2, with 8 bases fitting TRBD1. Germline V CDR1 and CDR2: SNHLY, FYNNEI. The CDR3 totals 17 residues. V shed 2 bases, J shed 1 base, and the junction held 6 bases outside the gene matches. The CDR3 here is CASSERGTGLNTGELFF. Written as DNA, the CDR3 is TGTGCCAGCAGTGAAAGGGGGACAGGATTGAACACCGGGGAGCTGTTTTTT.

The chain carries TRBV30 and TRBJ2-7; possibly TRBD2 for D (5 bases). CDR3 length: 14 amino acids. CDR1 is GTSNPN, CDR2 SVGIG, per germline (reference sequence). Trimming cost V 4 bases and J 0 bases, with 13 bases left between them. DNA of the CDR3: TGTGCCTGGAAGTGGCGGGCTTCCTCCTACGAGCAGTACTTC. Amino acids: CAWKWRASSYEQYF.

V is TRBV7-9 and J is TRBJ2-7, with 7 bases fitting TRBD2. The CDR3 consists of 15 residues. Germline CDR1 and CDR2: SEHNR and FQNEAQ (reference sequence). The V and J ends lost 5 bases and 2 bases, in that order; junction bases with no gene match: 9. Here the CDR3 reads CASSRMASGTYEQYF. In DNA form, the CDR3 reads TGTGCCAGCAGCCGGATGGCTAGCGGAACCTACGAGCAGTACTTC.

Turning to this clone: The junction does not match germline at one end; this may be a read error. This rearrangement joins TRBV5-1 to TRBJ1-4; D is unclear. Germline V gives CDR1 SGHRS, CDR2 YFSETQ. The CDR3 length is 14 residues. In DNA form, the CDR3 reads TGCGCCAGCAGCGATACATCAACCAATGAAAAACTGTTTTTT. Translated: CASSDTSTNEKLFF.